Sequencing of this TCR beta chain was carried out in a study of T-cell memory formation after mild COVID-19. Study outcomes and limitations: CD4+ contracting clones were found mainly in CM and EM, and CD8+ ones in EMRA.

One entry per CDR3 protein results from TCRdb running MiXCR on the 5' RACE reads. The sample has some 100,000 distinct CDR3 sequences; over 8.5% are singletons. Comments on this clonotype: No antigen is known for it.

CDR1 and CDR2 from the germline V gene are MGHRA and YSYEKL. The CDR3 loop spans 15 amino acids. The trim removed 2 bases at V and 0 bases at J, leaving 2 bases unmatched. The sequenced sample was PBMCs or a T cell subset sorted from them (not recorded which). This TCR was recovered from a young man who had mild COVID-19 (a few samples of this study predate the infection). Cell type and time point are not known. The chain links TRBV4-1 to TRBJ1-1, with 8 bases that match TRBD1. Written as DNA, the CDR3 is TGCGCCAGCAGCCAACAGGACAGGGTGAACACTGAAGCTTTCTTT. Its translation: CASSQQDRVNTEAFF.